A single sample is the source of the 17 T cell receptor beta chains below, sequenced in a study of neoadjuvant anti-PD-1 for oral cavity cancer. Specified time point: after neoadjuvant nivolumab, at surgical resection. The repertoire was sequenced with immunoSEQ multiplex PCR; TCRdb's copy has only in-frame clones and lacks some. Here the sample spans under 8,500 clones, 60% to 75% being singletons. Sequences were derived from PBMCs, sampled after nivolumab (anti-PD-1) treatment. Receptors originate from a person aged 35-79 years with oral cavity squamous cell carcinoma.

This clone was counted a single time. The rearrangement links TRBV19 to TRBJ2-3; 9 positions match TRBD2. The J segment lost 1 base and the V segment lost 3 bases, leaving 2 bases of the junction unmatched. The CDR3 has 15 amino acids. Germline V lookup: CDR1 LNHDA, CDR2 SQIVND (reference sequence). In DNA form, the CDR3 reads TGTGCCAGTAGTATGGCGGGGGGGGGCACAGATACGCAGTATTTT. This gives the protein CASSMAGGGTDTQYF.

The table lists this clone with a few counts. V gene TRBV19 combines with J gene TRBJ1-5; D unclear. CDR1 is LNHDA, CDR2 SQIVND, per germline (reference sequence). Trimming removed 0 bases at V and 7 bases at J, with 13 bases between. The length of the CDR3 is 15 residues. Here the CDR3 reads CASSIDRASFQPQHF. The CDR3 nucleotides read TGTGCCAGTAGTATAGATAGGGCCAGCTTCCAGCCCCAGCATTTT.

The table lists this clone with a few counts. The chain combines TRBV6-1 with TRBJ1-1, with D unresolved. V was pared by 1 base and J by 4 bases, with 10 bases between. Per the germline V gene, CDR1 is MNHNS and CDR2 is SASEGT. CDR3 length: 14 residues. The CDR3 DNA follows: TGTGCCAGCAGTGAAGTGGGAGTGGCCACTGAAGCTTTCTTT. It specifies CASSEVGVATEAFF.

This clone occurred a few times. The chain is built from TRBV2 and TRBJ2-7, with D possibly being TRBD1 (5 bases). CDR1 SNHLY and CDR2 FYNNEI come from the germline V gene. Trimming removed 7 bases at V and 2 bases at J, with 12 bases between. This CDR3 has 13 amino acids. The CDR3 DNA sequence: TGTGCCAGCAAGCCCCCAGGGACCTACGAGCAGTACTTC. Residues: CASKPPGTYEQYF.

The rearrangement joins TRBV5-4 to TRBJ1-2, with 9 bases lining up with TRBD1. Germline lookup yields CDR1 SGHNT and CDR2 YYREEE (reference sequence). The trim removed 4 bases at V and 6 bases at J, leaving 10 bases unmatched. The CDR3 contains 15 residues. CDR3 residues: CASSPPGQGLNGYTF. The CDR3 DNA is TGTGCCAGCAGCCCACCGGGACAGGGCTTGAATGGCTACACCTTC.

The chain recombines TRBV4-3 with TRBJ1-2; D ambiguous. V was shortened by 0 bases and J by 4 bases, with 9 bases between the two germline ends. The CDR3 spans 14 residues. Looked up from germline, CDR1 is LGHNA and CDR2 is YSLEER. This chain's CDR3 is CASSQDGSVYGYTF. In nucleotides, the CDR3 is TGCGCCAGCAGCCAAGATGGGTCAGTCTATGGCTACACCTTC.

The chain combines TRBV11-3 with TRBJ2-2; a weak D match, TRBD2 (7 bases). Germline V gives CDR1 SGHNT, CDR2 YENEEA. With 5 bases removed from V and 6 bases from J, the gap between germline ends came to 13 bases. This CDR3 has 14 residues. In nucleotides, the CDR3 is TGTGCCAGCAGCCCTAAAGGGGGGGCCGGGGAGCTGTTTTTT. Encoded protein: CASSPKGGAGELFF.

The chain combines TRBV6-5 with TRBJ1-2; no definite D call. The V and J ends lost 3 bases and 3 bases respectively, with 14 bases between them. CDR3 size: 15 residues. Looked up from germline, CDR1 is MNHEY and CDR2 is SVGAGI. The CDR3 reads CASSYIGGNDYGYTF. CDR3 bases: TGTGCCAGCAGTTATATCGGCGGCAACGACTATGGCTACACCTTC.

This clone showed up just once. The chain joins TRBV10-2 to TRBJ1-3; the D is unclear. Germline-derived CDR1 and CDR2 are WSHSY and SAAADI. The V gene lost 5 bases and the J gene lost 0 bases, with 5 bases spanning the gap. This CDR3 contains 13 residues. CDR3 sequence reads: CASSQSSGNTIYF. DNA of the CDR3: TGCGCCAGCAGTCAGAGCTCTGGAAACACCATATATTTT.

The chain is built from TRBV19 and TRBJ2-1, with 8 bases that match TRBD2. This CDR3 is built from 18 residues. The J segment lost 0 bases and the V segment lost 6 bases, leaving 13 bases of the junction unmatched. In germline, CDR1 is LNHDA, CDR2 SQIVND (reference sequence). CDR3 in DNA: TGTGCCAGTAGCCCTGAAAGCGGGGGCTTGAGCTCCTACAATGAGCAGTTCTTC. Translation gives CASSPESGGLSSYNEQFF.

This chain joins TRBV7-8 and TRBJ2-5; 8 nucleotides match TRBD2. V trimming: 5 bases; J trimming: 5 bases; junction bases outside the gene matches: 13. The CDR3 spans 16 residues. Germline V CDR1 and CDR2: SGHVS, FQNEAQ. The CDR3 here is CASSLLRGGSLETQYF. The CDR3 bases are TGTGCCAGCAGCCTACTCCGGGGGGGCTCACTTGAGACCCAGTACTTC.

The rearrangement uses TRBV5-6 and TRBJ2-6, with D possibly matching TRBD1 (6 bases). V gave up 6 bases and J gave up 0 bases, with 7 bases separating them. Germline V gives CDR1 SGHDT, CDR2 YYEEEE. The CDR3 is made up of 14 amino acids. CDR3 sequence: CASNRDSGANVLTF. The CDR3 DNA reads TGTGCCAGCAACAGGGACTCTGGGGCCAACGTCCTGACTTTC.

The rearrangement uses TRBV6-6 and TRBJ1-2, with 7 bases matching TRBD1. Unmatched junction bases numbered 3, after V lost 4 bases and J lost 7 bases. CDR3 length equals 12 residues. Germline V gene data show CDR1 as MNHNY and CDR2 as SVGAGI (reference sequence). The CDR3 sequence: CASSSTGAGYTF. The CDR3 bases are TGTGCCAGCAGTTCCACAGGGGCTGGCTACACCTTC.

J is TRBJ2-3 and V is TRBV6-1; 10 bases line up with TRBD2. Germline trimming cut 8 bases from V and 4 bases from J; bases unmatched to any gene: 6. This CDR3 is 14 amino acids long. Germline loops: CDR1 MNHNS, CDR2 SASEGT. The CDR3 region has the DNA TGTGCCAGCGGAGCGGGGGGGCCACCAGATACGCAGTATTTT. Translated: CASGAGGPPDTQYF.

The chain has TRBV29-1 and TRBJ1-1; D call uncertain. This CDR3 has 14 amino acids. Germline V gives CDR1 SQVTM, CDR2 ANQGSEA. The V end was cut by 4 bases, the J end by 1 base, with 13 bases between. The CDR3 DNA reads TGCAGCGTTGTATCAGGAACGGGGAACACTGAAGCTTTCTTT. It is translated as CSVVSGTGNTEAFF.

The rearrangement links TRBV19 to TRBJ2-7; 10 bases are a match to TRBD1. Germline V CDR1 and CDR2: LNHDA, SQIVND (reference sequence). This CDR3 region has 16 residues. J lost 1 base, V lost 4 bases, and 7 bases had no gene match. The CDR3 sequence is CASSTDRGRGSYEQYF. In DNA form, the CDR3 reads TGTGCCAGTAGTACAGACAGGGGGCGCGGGTCCTACGAGCAGTACTTC.

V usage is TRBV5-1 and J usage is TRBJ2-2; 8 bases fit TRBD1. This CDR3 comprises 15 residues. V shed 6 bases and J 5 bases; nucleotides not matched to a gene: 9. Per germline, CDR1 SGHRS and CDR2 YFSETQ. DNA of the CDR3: TGCGCCAGCAACCCGACAGGGGCCGTGACCGGGGAGCTGTTTTTT. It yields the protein CASNPTGAVTGELFF.